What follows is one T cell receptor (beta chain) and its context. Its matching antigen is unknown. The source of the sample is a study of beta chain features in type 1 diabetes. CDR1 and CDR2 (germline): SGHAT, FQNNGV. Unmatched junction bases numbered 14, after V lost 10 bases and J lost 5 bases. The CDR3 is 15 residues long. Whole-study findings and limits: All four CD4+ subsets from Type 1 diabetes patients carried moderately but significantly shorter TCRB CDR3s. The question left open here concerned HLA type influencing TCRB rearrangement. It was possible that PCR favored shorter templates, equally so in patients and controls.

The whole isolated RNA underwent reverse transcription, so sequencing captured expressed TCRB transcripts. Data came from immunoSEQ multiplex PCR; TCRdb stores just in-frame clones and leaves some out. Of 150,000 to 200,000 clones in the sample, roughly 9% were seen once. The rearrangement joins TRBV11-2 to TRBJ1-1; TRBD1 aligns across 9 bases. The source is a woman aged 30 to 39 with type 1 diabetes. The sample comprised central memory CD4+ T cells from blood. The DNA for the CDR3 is TGTGCCACCCAGCCGCGACAGGGGGTACATACTGAAGCTTTCTTT. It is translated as CATQPRQGVHTEAFF. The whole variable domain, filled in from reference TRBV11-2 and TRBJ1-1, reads EAGVAQSPRYKIIEKRQSVAFWCNPISGHATLYWYQQILGQGPKLLIQFQNNGVVDDSQLPKDRFSAERLKGVDSTLKIQPAKLEDSAVYLCATQPRQGVHTEAFFGQGTRLTVV.